This T cell receptor (beta chain) was sequenced for a study of T cell repertoires in cytomegalovirus infection. On the study more broadly: Signatures in public TCR beta sequences pointed to both CMV infection and matching HLA type. Study observations and caveats: The ex vivo response showed dominance by HLA-C-restricted CMV-specific TCR beta clonotypes.

V lost 5 bases and J 7 bases, leaving 24 bases between the germline ends. The CDR3 totals 17 residues. The germline V gene encodes CDR1 MNHEY and CDR2 SMNVEV (reference sequence). TCRdb analysed the reads with MiXCR anew, one entry per CDR3 protein. The data show around 800,000 distinct CDR3 sequences, with around a third seen just once and around 12% held by the top ten. The sample holds a few counts of this clonotype. Its antigen is undetermined. The rearrangement joins TRBV27 to TRBJ1-5; unclear D gene. The clonotype was recovered from a human donor in good health (CMV status not recorded). Some clones in this sample may be carry-over from other donors' samples. The material sequenced was cultured CD8+ T cells from PBMCs, taken from culture after CMV antigen stimulation. In DNA, the CDR3 is TGTGCCAGCAGTCCCCTGGGCAGTCGCCCATGGGGACAGCCCCAGCATTTT. Its protein is CASSPLGSRPWGQPQHF.